This is a list of T cell receptor beta chains from one sample in a study of PD-L1 blockade in urothelial cancer. Profiled with immunoSEQ multiplex PCR; TCRdb holds only in-frame clones, not every one. The table includes about 52,000 clones, around four fifths detected once. The sample here was PBMCs, taken around atezolizumab (anti-PD-L1) treatment. The receptors derive from a man in his fifties or sixties with urothelial cancer. CDR3s include the opening cysteine and the closing phenylalanine or tryptophan. A D gene is named only where the DNA matches it firmly. Size is stated for part of the rows, as once, few or many counts, or as a class when the clone is expanded.

>TRBV5-4|.|TRBJ2-7|TRBD2
TGTGCCAGCAGCCGCGGGACTAGCGGGGGGTTCTACGAGCAGTACTTC
CASSRGTSGGFYEQYF
>TRBV11-2|.|TRBJ2-2|TRBD2
TGTGCCAGCAGCTTAATTGGACTAGCTCGGGCGAACACCGGGGAGCTGTTTTTT
CASSLIGLARANTGELFF
>TRBV30|.|TRBJ1-6|.
TGTGCCTGGAAGGGGGAGGGGAATAATTCACCCCTCCACTTT
CAWKGEGNNSPLHF
>TRBV5-1|.|TRBJ2-1|.
TGCGCCAGCACATATCCTTCAGGTTCCTCTTACAATGAGCAGTTCTTC
CASTYPSGSSYNEQFF
>TRBV7-9|.|TRBJ2-7|TRBD2
TGTGCCAGCAGCCCGATTTCCTTTAGCGGGAGTGGGCACGAGCAGTACTTC
CASSPISFSGSGHEQYF
>TRBV10-3|.|TRBJ2-3|TRBD2
TGTGCCATCGAAGCGGGAGGGGGCACAGATACGCAGTATTTT
CAIEAGGGTDTQYF
>TRBV5-4|.|TRBJ2-2|TRBD2
TGTGCCAGCAGCCCCGGACTAGCGGGAAGGGTCGGGGAGCTGTTTTTT
CASSPGLAGRVGELFF
>TRBV14|.|TRBJ2-5|TRBD2
TGTGCCAGCAGCCAGCGAGCGGGGGGCATCCAAGAGACCCAGTACTTC
CASSQRAGGIQETQYF
>TRBV5-1|once|TRBJ1-2|.
TGCGCCAGTCGGACAGAACCTAACTATGGCTACACCTTC
CASRTEPNYGYTF
>TRBV5-6|.|TRBJ2-1|.
TGTGCCAGCACCCTAGGGGGGGGAGGCAATGAGCAGTTCTTC
CASTLGGGGNEQFF
>TRBV6-1|.|TRBJ2-5|TRBD2
TGTGCCAGCAGTGCCGGGGGGGGGAGAGAGACCCAGTACTTC
CASSAGGGRETQYF
>TRBV28|.|TRBJ2-4|.
TGTGCCAGCAGTTTATGGGGCGAGGGGGTGGGAAACATTCAGTACTTC
CASSLWGEGVGNIQYF
>TRBV7-6|once|TRBJ2-7|TRBD1
TGTGCCAGCAGCTTAGCCGGACAGGCCCACGAGCAGTACTTC
CASSLAGQAHEQYF
>TRBV20-1|.|TRBJ2-3|.
TGCAGTGCTAGCAGTTCTACGCAGTATTTT
CSASSSTQYF
>TRBV7-3|.|TRBJ2-3|.
TGTGCCAGCAGCTTAGGGACATTCAGCACAGATACGCAGTATTTT
CASSLGTFSTDTQYF
>TRBV9|.|TRBJ2-5|.
TGTGCCAGCAGCGTAGAGCGGCAAGAGACCCAGTACTTC
CASSVERQETQYF
>TRBV18|.|TRBJ2-5|.
TGTGCCAGCTCACCACCCGGGGAGACCCAGTACTTC
CASSPPGETQYF
>TRBV27|.|TRBJ2-7|TRBD1
TGTGCCACCAGAGACAGGGGGGACGAGCAGTACTTC
CATRDRGDEQYF
>TRBV30|.|TRBJ2-5|TRBD1
TGTGCCTTAGGGACAGGGAGGGAGACCCAGTACTTC
CALGTGRETQYF
>TRBV7-3|.|TRBJ2-5|TRBD2
TGTGCCAGCAGCTTAACCCCAAGGGGTAGCGGGGGGGTGTGGACCCAGTACTTC
CASSLTPRGSGGVWTQYF
>TRBV12-5|.|TRBJ1-5|TRBD1
TGTGCTAGTGGCCCCGGGACAGGGCTCAATCAGCCCCAGCATTTT
CASGPGTGLNQPQHF
>TRBV28|.|TRBJ1-3|.
TGTGCCAGCAGTTTCGGGAACTCTGGAAACACCATATATTTT
CASSFGNSGNTIYF
>TRBV7-2|.|TRBJ2-7|.
TGTGCCAGCAGCTTTCGGGAGAGGAGCTCCTACGAGCAGTACTTC
CASSFRERSSYEQYF
>TRBV5-1|.|TRBJ1-2|.
TGCGCCAGCAGCCTCCGGCCAAATTCGGGACAAACCTGGGGAGGCTACACCTTC
CASSLRPNSGQTWGGYTF
>TRBV5-1|.|TRBJ2-7|TRBD1
TGCGCCAGCAGCTTCCAGGGGGAGAAGGGGGAGCAGTACTTC
CASSFQGEKGEQYF
>TRBV7-9|.|TRBJ2-3|.
TGTGCCAGCAGCGCCTACACAGATACGCAGTATTTT
CASSAYTDTQYF
>TRBV9|.|TRBJ2-3|TRBD2
TGTGCCAGCAGCGTCCATAGCGGGGAATCCACAGGCACGCAGTATTTT
CASSVHSGESTGTQYF
>TRBV19|.|TRBJ1-5|TRBD1
TGTGCCAGTAGTAATTACGGACAGGGACTTAGCAATCAGCCCCAGCATTTT
CASSNYGQGLSNQPQHF
>TRBV6-4|.|TRBJ1-1|.
TGTGCCAGCAGTGCCGGGGAGGGCACTGAAGCTTTCTTT
CASSAGEGTEAFF
>TRBV7-6|.|TRBJ1-2|.
TGTGCCAGCATTCCCGAGCGTAGTTATGGCTACACCTTC
CASIPERSYGYTF
>TRBV4-1|.|TRBJ1-4|.
TGCGCCAGCACTGGCGAACCAAGTTGGCCTTCGGGGGAAAAACTGTTTTTT
CASTGEPSWPSGEKLFF
>TRBV27|few|TRBJ1-1|TRBD1
TGTGCCAGCAGTTTCCCGGGGACAGGATCCCCATTTTTT
CASSFPGTGSPFF
>TRBV30|many|TRBJ2-1|TRBD2
TGTGCCTGGAGGGGACTAGCGATCAGCTCCTACAATGAGCAGTTCTTC
CAWRGLAISSYNEQFF
>TRBV10-3|few|TRBJ2-7|.
TGTGCCATCAGCGGGATGGGGTCGGGGGAGCAGTACTTC
CAISGMGSGEQYF
>TRBV5-1|.|TRBJ2-3|TRBD1
TGCGCCAGCAGCTTGGGGGACAGGGGGAGCACAGATACGCAGTATTTT
CASSLGDRGSTDTQYF
>TRBV7-2|.|TRBJ2-7|TRBD2
TGTGCCAGCAGCCCGGGACTAGCGGGGTGGTACGAGCAGTACTTC
CASSPGLAGWYEQYF
>TRBV14|.|TRBJ2-5|.
TGTGCCAGCAGCCAAGGCGGTTTGCTAGCGGAGACCCAGTACTTC
CASSQGGLLAETQYF
>TRBV4-2|.|TRBJ2-3|.
TGTGCCAGCAGCCAAGATTGGCTTTCTAGCTCAGATACGCAGTATTTT
CASSQDWLSSSDTQYF
>TRBV4-3|.|TRBJ2-7|TRBD2
TGCGCCAGCAGCCAACGAGGGACTAGCGGACCCTCCTGCGAGCAGTACTTC
CASSQRGTSGPSCEQYF
>TRBV6-5|.|TRBJ2-7|.
TGTGCCAGCAGTTCCGGCGGGCCGGTCTACGAGCAGTACTTC
CASSSGGPVYEQYF
>TRBV6-5|.|TRBJ2-1|TRBD1
TGTGCCAGCAGTTCCGGGACAGGGCCCTACAATGAGCAGTTCTTC
CASSSGTGPYNEQFF
>TRBV9|.|TRBJ2-1|TRBD2
TGTGCCAGCGCGGGACTAGCGGGAACCTACAATGAGCAGTTCTTC
CASAGLAGTYNEQFF
>TRBV6-5|.|TRBJ2-7|.
TGTGCCAGCAGTTACTCCGCAGGAACCTACGAGCAGTACTTC
CASSYSAGTYEQYF
>TRBV19|.|TRBJ1-5|TRBD1
TGTGCCAGTAGTATACAGGGGGCATGGGGCAATCAGCCCCAGCATTTT
CASSIQGAWGNQPQHF
>TRBV10-3|.|TRBJ2-3|TRBD2
TGTGCCATCAGTGCGACTAGCGGAAGCACAGATACGCAGTATTTT
CAISATSGSTDTQYF
>TRBV19|.|TRBJ1-5|TRBD1
TGTGCCAGTAGTACGGACAGGAGAAGCGCCCATAGCAATCAGCCCCAGCATTTT
CASSTDRRSAHSNQPQHF
>TRBV30|.|TRBJ1-5|TRBD1
TGTGCCTGGAGTGTCAGGGACAGAAGGAATCAGCCCCAGCATTTT
CAWSVRDRRNQPQHF
>TRBV15|once|TRBJ2-5|TRBD1
TGTGCCACCAGCAGATTCGGACAGGGGGCCGGGGGAGAGACCCAGTACTTC
CATSRFGQGAGGETQYF
>TRBV29-1|.|TRBJ1-1|TRBD1
TGCAGCGTCCTCGACAGGGGATTGAACACTGAAGCTTTCTTT
CSVLDRGLNTEAFF
>TRBV27|.|TRBJ1-4|TRBD1
TGTGCCAGCAGTTTTCAGGCCCGACAGGGAGCCGAAAAACTGTTTTTT
CASSFQARQGAEKLFF
>TRBV9|.|TRBJ2-5|.
TGTGCCAGCAGCGTAACGCAGGGCGGAGAGACCCAGTACTTC
CASSVTQGGETQYF
>TRBV6-1|.|TRBJ1-2|.
TGTGCCAGCAGTGAAAGTAGGACAGTCGTCTATGGCTACACCTTC
CASSESRTVVYGYTF
>TRBV19|.|TRBJ2-7|TRBD2
TGTGCCAGTAGTATCTCTGGACTAGCGGGAACCGAGCAGTACTTC
CASSISGLAGTEQYF
>TRBV30|.|TRBJ1-1|.
TGTGCCTGGACTTATTGGAGAGAGGGTGAAGCTTTCTTT
CAWTYWREGEAFF
>TRBV10-3|.|TRBJ2-4|TRBD1
TGTGCCATCAGTGACAAACAGGGGGCCAAAAACATTCAGTACTTC
CAISDKQGAKNIQYF
>TRBV7-2|.|TRBJ2-7|TRBD2
TGTGCCAGCAGCGCGGAGGGACTAGCGGGCTACTACGAGCAGTACTTC
CASSAEGLAGYYEQYF
>TRBV27|once|TRBJ2-3|TRBD2
TGTGCCAGCAGGGGACCGGGACTAGCTTTTGCGCAGTATTTT
CASRGPGLAFAQYF
>TRBV7-9|.|TRBJ2-1|TRBD2
TGTGCCAGCAGTTACCGAAGCGGGGGCCAAAATGAGCAGTTCTTC
CASSYRSGGQNEQFF
>TRBV27|once|TRBJ2-3|TRBD2
TGTGCCAGCAGTCCCCAGGCTTGGAGCGGGGGGGCGAAGAGCACAGATACGCAGTATTTT
CASSPQAWSGGAKSTDTQYF
>TRBV30|.|TRBJ1-1|.
TGTGCCTGGAGTGTACGACGGGGAGCGACCATGAACACTGAAGCTTTCTTT
CAWSVRRGATMNTEAFF